This TCR beta chain stems from a study of vaccination and CD4 T cells after COVID-19 (dated by TCRdb to between 2021 and 2022). About the full investigation: SARS-CoV-2 positivity had been established in the convalescent patients by nasal swab PCR, and mild disease was recorded in under ten of these patients and severe disease in one. The time from the second vaccine dose to post-vaccine blood sampling had a median of 72 days and ranged from about 13 to 250 days. Control cultures used a CEFX viral epitope pool as positive control, an HIV-1 Nef peptide pool as negative control, or no peptide. Overlapping spike peptide pools from SARS-CoV-2 and from the common cold coronaviruses HCoV-NL63, HCoV-OC43 and HCoV-229E were used as culture stimuli. Six males and four females were included in the convalescent cohort, with two Hispanic individuals, seven Caucasians, two Asians and one multiracial person represented. Post-COVID blood samples were collected from convalescent patients a median of around 100 days after diagnosis, with a range of roughly 30 to 161 days. Participants got two doses of the Pfizer-BioNTech BNT162b2 vaccine (n=8) or two doses of the Moderna mRNA-1273 vaccine (n=2). In 10 COVID-19 convalescent patients and a handful of infection-naive healthy vaccine recipients, the spike-specific CD4+ TCR repertoire before mRNA vaccination was compared with the repertoire after mRNA vaccination. Broader findings and caveats from the paper: Among convalescent patients, a median about 86% of the SARS-CoV-2-reactive clones seen after vaccination appeared only after vaccination, which suggests priming specific to the vaccine. The study included relatively few convalescent patients and did not analyze early timepoints after natural infection. Nearly all vaccine-specific clones in convalescent patients (304 of 307) were mono-reactive for SARS-CoV-2 spike rather than cross-reactive with common cold coronaviruses. Although the median number of SARS-CoV-2-reactive clonotypes went up from around 19 after infection to 30 to 45 after vaccination, the increase was not significant.

What the treatment or condition label conveys for this sample: roughly 10-day PBMC culture with coronavirus spike peptide pools or control peptides (ViraFEST assay). The ViraFEST assay was used in the study, in which antigen-specific T cells were expanded with peptide pools and expanded clonotypes were subsequently identified by TCR sequencing. The positive SARS-CoV-2 PCR tests of the convalescent patients were dated from March to December 2020, before the Alpha, Beta and Delta variants emerged in the United States. Each well held around 2 million PBMCs cultured with roughly 9.2 ug/ml peptide pools in IMDM containing 5% human AB serum and 10 IU/ml IL-2. On days 3 and 7, half of the culture medium was replaced with fresh IL-2-containing medium. After 10 to 11 days of culture, CD4+ T cells were isolated by negative selection with the EasySep CD4+ T cell isolation kit. Ficoll-Paque Plus gradient centrifugation was used to isolate PBMCs from whole blood, and the isolated PBMCs were then either used fresh or cryopreserved at -140C. In general, triplicate wells were set up for every culture condition.

On this clonotype: Its antigen is not yet known. Within one base of it there is no much larger clone, and no base qualities were kept.

Library method: PCR. TCR sequencing of DNA from cultured CD4+ T cells used the Oncomine TCR Beta short-read assay at the Johns Hopkins FTIC core. The QIAamp micro DNA kit was used to extract genomic DNA from the cultured CD4+ T cells. Oncomine TCR Beta libraries made from cultured CD4+ T cells were pooled using unique dual indexes and sequenced on an Illumina iSeq 100. The published analysis was carried out like this. Non-productive sequences were filtered out, and CDR3s that did not start with C, did not end with F or W, or were shorter than 7 amino acids were discarded. Antigen-specific clonotypes were identified with the MANAFEST web application by comparing peptide-stimulated wells with reference and other culture wells. To be called positive, a clone needed an FDR below 0.05, an odds ratio above 5, and a productive frequency above 0.1% in at least two of three replicate wells. A clonotype was classed as cross-reactive if the clonotype showed significant expansion both in SARS-CoV-2 spike wells and in at least one common cold coronavirus spike condition. Levenshtein distances (stringdist) and unrooted phylogenetic trees (ape) in R version 3.6.1 were used to assess CDR3 homology. TCRdb redid the processing of the public reads, applying fastp at Q25 and MiXCR, and retained in-frame beta chains. Each CDR3 protein appears once, grouped with its most common genes and DNA. For this entry, the V and J calls and clone size follow TCRdb and not the study's own pipeline. Counted in this sample were around 8,000 distinct CDR3 sequences; 40% to 55% of them appeared once. The ten biggest clones cover approximately 20% of the sample.

V is pruned by 8 bases and J by 3 bases, leaving 12 bases of the junction without a gene match. The CDR3 covers 15 residues, taking in both the cysteine and the phenylalanine. Only CDR3 DNA remains: 45 bases, in frame from the first base. According to the germline V gene (reference sequence), CDR1 reads MNHEY and CDR2 reads SMNVEV. The receptor was derived from a human donor who had recovered from COVID-19. Sequenced sample: CD4+ T cells from blood, cultured in vitro. The rearrangement combines TRBV27 with TRBJ2-7; 8 bases in between match TRBD2. The CDR3 loop reads CASSLLQAGVYEQYF. The nucleotides read TGTGCCAGCTCCCTCCTACAAGCGGGAGTCTACGAGCAGTACTTC.